A single sample is the source of the 8 T cell receptor beta chains below, sequenced in a study of blood T cell repertoires in COVID-19. The method was immunoSEQ multiplex PCR; TCRdb's version includes in-frame clones alone and lacks a portion of them. The sample lists 270,000 or so clones, roughly 88% seen once, with over 1% in the top ten. The sample consisted of PBMCs or T cells enriched from blood (not recorded which). Receptors originate from a middle-aged woman with acute COVID-19.

The chain is built from TRBV28 and TRBJ2-7; 8 bases agree with TRBD2. CDR3 length equals 14 residues. Per the germline V gene, CDR1 is MDHEN and CDR2 is SYDVKM. The J segment lost 6 bases and the V segment lost 3 bases, leaving 7 bases of the junction unmatched. The CDR3, as DNA: TGTGCCAGCAGTTTTAACGGGAGGGCCCCCGAGCAGTACGTC. Its protein is CASSFNGRAPEQYV.

This sequence joins TRBV5-1 and TRBJ2-2, with D maybe TRBD2 (5 bases). Germline V gives CDR1 SGHRS, CDR2 YFSETQ. The V and J ends lost 2 bases and 1 base respectively, with 12 bases between them. The CDR3 spans 16 residues. The CDR3 region has the DNA TGCGCCAGCAGCTTTTTCCCTAGCCGGAACACCGGGGAGCTGTTTTTT. Translated, it gives CASSFFPSRNTGELFF.

CDR3 DNA sequence: TGCGCCAGCAGCAAGGACAGCACTAATGAAAAACTGTTTTTT. It yields the protein CASSKDSTNEKLFF. This chain uses TRBV5-1 with TRBJ1-4, with D tentatively TRBD1 (6 bases). The ends were cut back, 4 bases at V and 2 bases at J, with 9 bases in the middle. The V gene's germline CDR1 is SGHRS and CDR2 YFSETQ. The CDR3 contains 14 residues.

The CDR3 protein is CASSQGPRGNTGELFF. DNA of the CDR3: TGTGCCAGCAGCCAAGGTCCCAGGGGGAACACCGGGGAGCTGTTTTTT. V is TRBV4-2 and J is TRBJ2-2; D might be TRBD1 (6 bases). Trimming removed 1 base from V and 1 base from J, with 10 bases in between. Germline V gives CDR1 LGHNA, CDR2 YNFKEQ. The CDR3 is 16 residues long.

This clone has only a few counts. This chain joins TRBV4-1 and TRBJ1-3; D uncertain. V was clipped by 1 base and J by 1 base, with 5 bases between them. Germline CDR1 reads MGHRA; CDR2 reads YSYEKL. The CDR3 sequence is 14 residues long. The CDR3 region has the DNA TGCGCCAGCAGCCAAGGTTCGTCTGGAAACACCATATATTTT. Translated, it gives CASSQGSSGNTIYF.

This chain connects TRBV3-1 (or the pseudogene TRBV3-2) to TRBJ2-1, with a possible D match to TRBD2 (5 bases). Trimming cost V 4 bases and J 8 bases, with 9 bases left between them. CDR1 LGHDT and CDR2 YNNKEL come from the germline V gene (reference sequence). This CDR3 has 12 amino acids. CDR3 DNA sequence: TGTGCCAGCAGCCGCCAACTAGATGAGCAGTTCTTC. Translated, it gives CASSRQLDEQFF.

In its sample, this clone was seen once. The rearrangement joins TRBV24-1 to TRBJ2-1, with 7 bases identical to TRBD2. Losses at the gene ends were 1 base for V and 8 bases for J; bases not matched to a gene: 7. Per germline, CDR1 KGHDR and CDR2 SFDVKD. CDR3 length: 15 residues. Here the CDR3 reads CATSDLRGRVDEQFF. The CDR3 coding sequence is TGTGCCACCAGTGATTTACGAGGGAGGGTAGATGAGCAGTTCTTC.

The chain has TRBV27 and TRBJ2-3; 9 bases match TRBD1. This CDR3 spans 16 amino acids. Germline V lookup: CDR1 MNHEY, CDR2 SMNVEV (reference sequence). The junction had 13 bases not matched to a gene; V was cut back by 7 bases and J by 5 bases. The DNA of the CDR3 is TGTGCCAGCACCACACAGGGGGCAGGGGTACAAGATACGCAGTATTTT. Protein sequence: CASTTQGAGVQDTQYF.